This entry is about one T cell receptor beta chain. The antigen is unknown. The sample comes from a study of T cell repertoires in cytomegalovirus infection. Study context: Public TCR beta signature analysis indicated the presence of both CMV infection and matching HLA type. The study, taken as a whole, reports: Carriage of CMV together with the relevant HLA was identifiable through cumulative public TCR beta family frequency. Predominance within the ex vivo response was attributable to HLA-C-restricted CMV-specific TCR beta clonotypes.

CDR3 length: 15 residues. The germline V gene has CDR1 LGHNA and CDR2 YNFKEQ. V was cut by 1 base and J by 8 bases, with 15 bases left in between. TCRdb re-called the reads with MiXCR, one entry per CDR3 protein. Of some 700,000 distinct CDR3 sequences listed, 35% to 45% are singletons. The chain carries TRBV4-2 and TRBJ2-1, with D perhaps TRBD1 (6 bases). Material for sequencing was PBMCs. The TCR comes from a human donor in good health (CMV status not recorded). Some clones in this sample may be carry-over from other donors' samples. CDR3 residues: CASSQGRGEAYEQFF. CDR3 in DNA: TGTGCCAGCAGCCAAGGCAGGGGCGAGGCGTATGAGCAGTTCTTC.